The 10 T cell receptor beta chains listed next were all sequenced from one sample in a study of OX40 agonist ivuxolimab in advanced cancers. Method: immunoSEQ multiplex PCR; TCRdb's copy keeps in-frame clones and lacks some. The data contain more than 50,000 clones, roughly 82% of them seen just once; the ten biggest clones take up roughly 3%. The source was CD4+ or CD8+ T cells sorted from blood, collected in a trial of the OX40 agonist ivuxolimab. These receptors originate from an adult with an advanced solid tumor such as melanoma, head and neck, liver or kidney cancer.

This clone has just a few counts. The CDR3 sequence is CASSAQSPGTEAFF. In DNA form, the CDR3 reads TGTGCCAGCAGTGCCCAATCACCGGGGACTGAAGCTTTCTTT. The genes are TRBV2 and TRBJ1-1; D not resolved. This CDR3 comprises 14 residues. Trimming stripped 4 bases from V and 5 bases from J, with 14 bases between. Germline assignment: CDR1 SNHLY and CDR2 FYNNEI.

The gene calls are TRBV18 and TRBJ2-2; D possibly corresponds to TRBD1 (6 bases). V lost 3 bases, J lost 4 bases, and 18 bases lay in between. This CDR3 region has 17 residues. Germline CDR1 reads KGHSH; CDR2 reads LQKENI. CDR3 bases: TGTGCCAGCTCACCGGGACAACAGGTTCTGAGCACCGGGGAGCTGTTTTTT. Protein product: CASSPGQQVLSTGELFF.

The chain couples TRBV19 to TRBJ1-1, with 9 bases fitting TRBD1. The CDR3 spans 16 residues. Losses at the gene ends were 6 bases for V and 1 base for J; bases not matched to a gene: 9. CDR1 is LNHDA, CDR2 SQIVND, per germline (reference sequence). In nucleotides, the CDR3 is TGTGCCAGTAGAAGAGAACAGGGGGCGTCGAACACTGAAGCTTTCTTT. Translated, it gives CASRREQGASNTEAFF. Full variable domain (rest looked up from reference TRBV19 and TRBJ1-1): DGGITQSPKYLFRKEGQNVTLSCEQNLNHDAMYWYRQDPGQGLRLIYYSQIVNDFQKGDIAEGYSVSREKKESFPLTVTSAQKNPTAFYLCASRREQGASNTEAFFGQGTRLTVV.

The genes are TRBV5-8 and TRBJ1-2; maybe TRBD1 (6 bases). This CDR3 has 14 amino acids. Germline CDR1 reads SGHTS; CDR2 reads YDEGEE. Trimming cost V 3 bases and J 0 bases, with 9 bases left between them. CDR3 nucleotides: TGTGCCAGCAGCTCCGGACAGCCTAACTATGGCTACACCTTC. It codes for CASSSGQPNYGYTF.

Only one count was recorded for this clone. The rearrangement links TRBV2 to TRBJ1-4, with D uncertain. The CDR3 extends over 15 amino acids. V shed 6 bases and J shed 0 bases, with 11 bases lying between them. Germline V gene sequence: CDR1 SNHLY, CDR2 FYNNEI. CDR3 nucleotides: TGTGCCAGCAGGACCCGGGCTGCAACTAATGAAAAACTGTTTTTT. Translating it yields CASRTRAATNEKLFF.

The CDR3 spells CASSPPGQPGETQYF. The CDR3 DNA reads TGTGCCAGCTCACCACCAGGACAGCCTGGAGAGACCCAGTACTTC. This chain uses TRBV18 with TRBJ2-5; the D gene is possibly TRBD1 (6 bases). CDR1 and CDR2 (germline): KGHSH, LQKENI. The CDR3 is 15 residues long. V was pared by 0 bases and J by 4 bases, with 12 bases between.

The V and J genes are TRBV4-3 and TRBJ2-1; TRBD1 agrees at 7 bases. The CDR3 covers 15 residues. From germline, CDR1 is LGHNA and CDR2 YSLEER. The V segment lost 0 bases and the J segment 9 bases; nucleotides outside the gene matches: 8. In nucleotides, the CDR3 is TGCGCCAGCAGCCAAGATAGAGGGGGCCTTGGTGAGCAGTTCTTC. Translating it yields CASSQDRGGLGEQFF.

The chain has TRBV28 and TRBJ1-3; 7 bases line up with TRBD1. Germline V gene data show CDR1 as MDHEN and CDR2 as SYDVKM. With V trimmed by 7 bases and J by 0 bases, 3 bases remained unmatched. CDR3 length: 14 residues. CDR3 sequence: CASTTGSSGNTIYF. The CDR3 bases are TGTGCCAGCACGACAGGGTCCTCTGGAAACACCATATATTTT. Full variable domain (rest looked up from reference TRBV28 and TRBJ1-3): DVKVTQSSRYLVKRTGEKVFLECVQDMDHENMFWYRQDPGLGLRLIYFSYDVKMKEKGDIPEGYSVSREKKERFSLILESASTNQTSMYLCASTTGSSGNTIYFGEGSWLTVV.

V is TRBV11-2 and J is TRBJ2-1; maybe TRBD1 (5 bases). The V gene's germline CDR1 is SGHAT and CDR2 FQNNGV. Trimming pared 7 bases from V and 4 bases from J, leaving 20 bases between. CDR3 length: 16 residues. The CDR3 protein is CASTPITGDQYNEQFF. The CDR3 coding sequence is TGTGCCAGCACCCCGATTACAGGAGATCAATACAATGAGCAGTTCTTC. Full variable domain (missing parts from reference TRBV11-2 and TRBJ2-1): EAGVAQSPRYKIIEKRQSVAFWCNPISGHATLYWYQQILGQGPKLLIQFQNNGVVDDSQLPKDRFSAERLKGVDSTLKIQPAKLEDSAVYLCASTPITGDQYNEQFFGPGTRLTVL.

The rearrangement links TRBV28 to TRBJ2-7, with D unclear. Germline V gene lookup returns CDR1 MDHEN and CDR2 SYDVKM. The CDR3 is 11 amino acids. V shed 1 base and J shed 9 bases, with 7 bases lying between them. The CDR3 sequence is CASSLSRVQYF. The DNA of the CDR3 is TGTGCCAGCAGTTTATCACGGGTGCAGTACTTC.